This T cell receptor (beta chain) comes out of a study of early T cells in non-severe SARS-CoV-2 infection. Looked up from germline, CDR1 is SGHVS and CDR2 is FNYEAQ. The CDR3 is 11 amino acids. V was shortened by 3 bases and J by 7 bases, with 6 bases between the two germline ends. Many counts were recorded for this clonotype. TCRdb re-called the 5' RACE reads with MiXCR, one entry per CDR3 protein. The sample holds 62,000 or so distinct CDR3 sequences, less than 10% seen once. This TCR was sampled from an adult who was a healthcare worker with PCR-confirmed SARS-CoV-2 infection or an uninfected control (not recorded which). The chain recombines TRBV7-6 with TRBJ2-5, with a possible D match to TRBD2 (6 bases). The sample consisted of whole blood. The CDR3 DNA is TGTGCCAGCAGCTTGGGGGGGACCCAGTACTTC. Translation: CASSLGGTQYF.